The clone carrying this TCR beta chain appeared once. Antigen specificity is unknown. The sample originates from a study of Ad26.COV2.S vaccination and SARS-CoV-2 variants. Background on the study: Donor got 5x10^10 or 1x10^11 viral particles of Ad26.COV2.S.

Assay used: immunoSEQ multiplex PCR; TCRdb lists only in-frame clones, some missing. The sample records around 300,000 clones, under 90% being singletons. Study results and caveats: Recipients of vaccine and of placebo showed similar breadth of their non-spike TCR repertoires. Overall T cell responses may have been underestimated by the analyses of TCR breadth and depth.

V dropped 1 base and J dropped 0 bases, with 13 bases sitting between them. This CDR3 region has 17 residues. Germline V lookup: CDR1 SGHVS, CDR2 FQNEAQ. This sample's treatment: roughly 20 received Ad26.COV2.S at low or high dose, single or two shots; several received placebo; per-sample allocation not given. Vaccine and placebo recipients were sampled on day 63 after the first injection. Vaccination used an Ad26 vector expressing Wuhan-strain SARS-CoV-2 spike. V gene TRBV7-8 combines with J gene TRBJ2-1; D might be TRBD2 (5 bases). This sequence originates from a person aged 18-65 years who received the Ad26.COV2.S COVID-19 vaccine or a placebo. The sequenced sample was peripheral blood, obtained in a trial of Ad26.COV2.S vaccine versus placebo. The CDR3 loop reads CASSLELRESSYNEQFF. CDR3 nucleotide sequence: TGTGCCAGCAGCTTAGAACTGAGGGAGTCCTCCTACAATGAGCAGTTCTTC.